The T cell receptor (beta chain) described here comes from a study of CD8+CD57+ T cells in acquired aplastic anemia. Study-level background: Around 3.2 ug was the average amount of DNA from sorted CD4+ and CD8+ cells.

In patients chosen for sequencing, flow cytometry had shown CD8+CD57+ cell expansion. Every patient had severe acquired aplastic anemia. When blood sampling took place, the patients had received no therapy. Genomic DNA templated the TCR beta VDJ and CDR3 profiling. TCRdb re-called the reads with MiXCR, one entry per CDR3 protein. Of approximately 470,000 distinct CDR3 sequences listed, roughly a third are singletons. Study-wide points: Overlap between patients and controls comprised roughly 28 CD8+ CDR3 sequences.

CDR1 is ENHRY, CDR2 SYGVKD, per germline. Trimming removed 8 bases from V and 0 bases from J, with 12 bases in between. This CDR3 is built from 14 residues. There are many counts of this clonotype. The target antigen is unknown. Sequencing input: sorted CD4+, CD8+, or CD8+CD57+ T cells (not recorded which) from PBMCs. The chain employs TRBV10-3 and TRBJ2-3; D is undetermined. The sequence was obtained from a human donor with aplastic anemia. In DNA form, the CDR3 reads TGTGCCATCGCTTGGACGTCCAGCACAGATACGCAGTATTTT. It translates to CAIAWTSSTDTQYF.